This T cell receptor beta chain was profiled in a study of CD8+CD57+ T cells in acquired aplastic anemia. CDR3 and TCR beta VDJ profiling relied on a genomic DNA template. MiXCR, run by TCRdb on the reads, gives a single entry per CDR3 protein. Found here are 150,000 or so distinct CDR3 sequences, roughly 48% of them singletons; the top ten hold more than 0.85%. This clonotype was recorded many times. The sequenced patients had an expansion of CD8+CD57+ cells seen by flow cytometry. V lost 3 bases, J lost 4 bases, and 7 bases lay in between. Per germline, CDR1 DFQATT and CDR2 SNEGSKA (reference sequence). The CDR3 consists of 12 residues.

The sequenced sample was sorted CD4+, CD8+, or CD8+CD57+ T cells (not recorded which) from PBMCs. This sequence joins TRBV20-1 and TRBJ1-5; no clear D. This TCR was recovered from a human donor with aplastic anemia. The CDR3 region is CSASNINQPQHF. The CDR3 nucleotides are TGCAGTGCTAGTAACATTAATCAGCCCCAGCATTTT.